This TCR beta chain is from a study of technical replicates of blood from four donors. The V gene's germline CDR1 is MDHEN and CDR2 SYDVKM. This CDR3 is built from 12 residues. The J segment lost 4 bases and the V segment lost 6 bases, leaving 2 bases of the junction unmatched. Data came from immunoSEQ multiplex PCR; TCRdb stores just in-frame clones and leaves some out. The data show tens of thousands of clones, 95% seen once. The sequence was collected from a human donor in good health. The chain is built from TRBV28 and TRBJ1-2; 7 nucleotides align to TRBD1. The sequencing input was T cells isolated from PBMCs. Here the CDR3 DNA reads TGTGCCAGCAGGTGGGACAGCTATGGCTACACCTTC. Protein sequence: CASRWDSYGYTF.